Sequencing of this T cell receptor (beta chain) was carried out in a study of T cell responses to AZD1222 COVID-19 vaccine. Whole-study findings and limits: The study sampled repertoires only after the peak T cell response. The CD4 TCRs associated with vaccination extended across spike and predominated at 160-218 and 743-854.

Remarks on this clone: Its specificity is unknown.

Here immunoSEQ multiplex PCR was the method, and the copy in TCRdb shows in-frame clones only, minus some. The sample holds around 130,000 clones, about 93% seen once. The V and J ends lost 0 bases and 5 bases respectively, with 8 bases between them. CDR1 and CDR2 from the germline V gene are SGHRS and YFSETQ. The CDR3 contains 13 residues. The TCR comes from an adult in good health. The input for sequencing was peripheral blood, taken on day 0 of AZD1222 vaccination. The gene calls are TRBV5-1 and TRBJ2-5; D is unclear. In DNA form, the CDR3 reads TGCGCCAGCAGCTTGGGTGGGGTGGAGACCCAGTACTTC. This gives the protein CASSLGGVETQYF. The variable domain in full, with the rest retrieved from reference TRBV5-1 and TRBJ2-5, is KAGVTQTPRYLIKTRGQQVTLSCSPISGHRSVSWYQQTPGQGLQFLFEYFSETQRNKGNFPGRFSGRQFSNSRSEMNVSTLELGDSALYLCASSLGGVETQYFGPGTRLLVL.